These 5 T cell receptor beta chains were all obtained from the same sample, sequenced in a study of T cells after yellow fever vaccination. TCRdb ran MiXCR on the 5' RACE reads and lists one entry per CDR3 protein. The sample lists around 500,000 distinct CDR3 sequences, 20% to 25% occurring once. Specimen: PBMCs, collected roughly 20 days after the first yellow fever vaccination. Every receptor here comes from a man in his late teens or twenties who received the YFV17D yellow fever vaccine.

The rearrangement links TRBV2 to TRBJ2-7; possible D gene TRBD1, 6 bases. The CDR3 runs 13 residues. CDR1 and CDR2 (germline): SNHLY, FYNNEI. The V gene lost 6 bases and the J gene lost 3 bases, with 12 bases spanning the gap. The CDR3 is CASSLGALYEQYF. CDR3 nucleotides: TGTGCCAGCAGCCTGGGGGCACTCTACGAGCAGTACTTC.

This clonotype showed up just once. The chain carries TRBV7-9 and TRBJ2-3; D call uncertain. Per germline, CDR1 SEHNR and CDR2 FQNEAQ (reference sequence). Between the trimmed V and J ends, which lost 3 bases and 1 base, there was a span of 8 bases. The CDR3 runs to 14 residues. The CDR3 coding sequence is TGTGCCAGCAGCTTCGAAAGCGGCACAGATACGCAGTATTTT. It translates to CASSFESGTDTQYF.

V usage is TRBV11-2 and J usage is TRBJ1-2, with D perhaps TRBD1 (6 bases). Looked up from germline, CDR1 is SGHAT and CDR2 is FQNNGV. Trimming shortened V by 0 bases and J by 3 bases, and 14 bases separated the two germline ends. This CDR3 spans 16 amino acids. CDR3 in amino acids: CASSLDSGALDYGYTF. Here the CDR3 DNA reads TGTGCCAGCAGCTTAGATTCGGGGGCACTGGACTATGGCTACACCTTC.

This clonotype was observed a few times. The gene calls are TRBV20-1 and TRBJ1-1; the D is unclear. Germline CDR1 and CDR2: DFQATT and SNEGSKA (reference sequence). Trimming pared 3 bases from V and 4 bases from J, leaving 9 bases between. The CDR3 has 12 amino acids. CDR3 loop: CSASLGLTEAFF. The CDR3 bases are TGCAGTGCTAGTTTGGGTCTCACTGAAGCTTTCTTT.

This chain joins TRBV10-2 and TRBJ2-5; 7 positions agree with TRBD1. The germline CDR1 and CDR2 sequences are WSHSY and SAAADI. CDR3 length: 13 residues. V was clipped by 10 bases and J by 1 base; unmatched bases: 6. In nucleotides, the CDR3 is TGCGCCAACAGCAGGGGGACCCAAGAGACCCAGTACTTC. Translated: CANSRGTQETQYF.